The T cell receptor (beta chain) under discussion was sequenced for a study of CD4 T cells in relation to SARS-CoV-2 and coronaviruses listed by TCRdb under 2021. With respect to the entire study: Across all 12 patients in the full convalescent cohort, ages ranged from about 20 to 80 years, with a median of 38. Of the approximately 12 convalescent patients, 8 were male and 4 were female, and two of the subjects were Hispanic. Shared crossreactive spike epitopes were mapped to their HLA restriction using patient-derived lymphoblastoid cell lines. The study assessed, at the TCR clonotype level, memory CD4+ T cell crossreactivity between SARS-CoV-2 and common cold coronavirus spike proteins. The Adaptive Biotechnologies TCR-sequencing kit was used for samples from a few pre-COVID donors and for the naive versus memory experiments, whereas the other data were Illumina-based. For other donors in the study, expansion assays were sequenced with a different, Illumina-based TCR-beta assay. Paper-wide results and their limitations: The study was limited by small numbers of patients and tested TCRs. In roughly 65% of donors, memory CD4+ clonotypes turned up that crossrecognized SARS-CoV-2 and at least one common cold coronavirus spike. Naive versus memory sequencing indicated the assay detects memory recall responses rather than primary responses primed during culture. Pre-pandemic and post-infection samples were not both contributed by any donor, so tracing of the source of pre-existing responses was limited. Since the crossreactivity analysis centred on spike protein, crossreactivity against other viral proteins was not assessed. Crossreactive clones showed significantly weaker SARS-CoV-2-driven expansion than monoreactive clones, consistent with antigenic imprinting.

Notes on this clone: Its cognate antigen has yet to be identified. Base qualities are not provided; no much larger clone lies one nucleotide away.

Deep-resolution immunoSEQ TCR-beta sequencing was performed on DNA from uncultured naive and memory CD4+ T cells. Per the original workflow: Preprocessing removed nonproductive sequences and CDR3s not starting with C, not ending with F or W, or shorter than 7 amino acids. Cultured and uncultured naive and memory CD4+ repertoires were searched for previously identified spike- and CEF-reactive CDR3s. CDR3 homology was quantified as pairwise Levenshtein distance, calculated with the stringdist R package after three terminal residues were trimmed from each end. This is the immuneACCESS table as TCRdb keeps it, with only in-frame sequences that have V and J called. A part of the clones is gone; compared with another copy, unresolved V genes explain less than half, and the rest is unexplained. V and J calls and clone size come straight from that table; D and trimming were deduced from the DNA. The sample data list under 50,000 clones, and more than 75% of these were observed just once. Less than 10% of the sample is held by the ten biggest clonotypes.

Naive and memory CD4+ T cells were separated from cryopreserved PBMCs by first enriching for CD4 and then performing EasySep naive CD4+ T cell enrichment. PBMCs were isolated from leukapheresis product or whole blood by Ficoll-Paque PLUS gradient centrifugation. PBMCs were either cryopreserved at -140°C or used fresh in the expansion assay. The QIAamp Micro DNA Kit was used to extract genomic DNA from the CD4+ T cells. This TCR derives from an adult with COVID-19. The sequenced material came from memory CD4+ T cells from PBMCs. In the paper's terms, the cell subset or site label means: memory (non-naive) CD4+ T cells.

Here the CDR3 is given as CASSYRGRDQETQYF. Here is the DNA: TGCGCCAGCAGCTACCGGGGCAGGGACCAAGAGACCCAGTACTTC. The chain is made from TRBV5-1 and TRBJ2-5; the D gene is possibly TRBD1 or TRBD2, each agreeing over 5 bases. The cysteine opens and the phenylalanine closes a CDR3 of 15 amino acids. Of all the DNA, just the CDR3 is kept, 45 bases in frame from base 1. V is cut by 3 bases and J by 0 bases, and the space between the germline ends is 12 bases. Looking up the germline V gene yields CDR1 SGHRS and CDR2 YFSETQ.